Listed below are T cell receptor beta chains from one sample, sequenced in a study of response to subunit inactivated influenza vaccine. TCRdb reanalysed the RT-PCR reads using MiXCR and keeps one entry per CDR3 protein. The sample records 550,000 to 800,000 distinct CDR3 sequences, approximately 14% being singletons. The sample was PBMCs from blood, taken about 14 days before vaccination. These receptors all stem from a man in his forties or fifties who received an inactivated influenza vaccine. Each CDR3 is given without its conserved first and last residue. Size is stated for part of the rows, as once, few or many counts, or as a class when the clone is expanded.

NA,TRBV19,ASSSRLAGQNEQF
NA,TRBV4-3,ASSQDRIGGSPLH
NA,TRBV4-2,ASSQDWGGGTEAF
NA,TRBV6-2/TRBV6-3,ASSYDAGVQQF
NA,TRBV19,ASSITGTDTGELF
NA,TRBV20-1,SASPWTDQETQY
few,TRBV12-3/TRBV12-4,ASSSTSGRRELF
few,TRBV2,ASSVGAGRLWGTQY
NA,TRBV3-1,ASSQRLGTQY
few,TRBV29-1,SVGGGLAGGPYEQY
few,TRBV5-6,ASSFGLAGGPGYEQY
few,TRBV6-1,ASSSILQAMNTEAF
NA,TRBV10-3,AIQRDYQETQY
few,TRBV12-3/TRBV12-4,ASSLARDRAGYT
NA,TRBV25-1,ASGQAGNTIY
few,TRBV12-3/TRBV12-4,ASSYEGLANTDTQY
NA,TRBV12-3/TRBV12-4,ASSLGGDVYEQY
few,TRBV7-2,ASSFSRGGNTEAF
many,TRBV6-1,ASVRDRAAGF
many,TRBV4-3,ASSQDARRGETQY
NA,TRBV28,ASKMTGVAYEQY
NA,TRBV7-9,ASSLILDTDTQY
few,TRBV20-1,SARDYHRVDEQF
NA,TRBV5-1,ASSGGNSGANVLT
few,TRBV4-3,ASSQGRGVSAFYNEQF
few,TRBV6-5,ASSYKAGPYNEQF
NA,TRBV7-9,ASSLYGGYNEQF
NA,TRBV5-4,ASSLAKLAGVTSTDTQY
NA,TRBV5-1,ASSSRTSGDNEQF
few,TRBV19,ANRGLVLSYEQY
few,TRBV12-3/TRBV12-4,ASTPPGGSYEQY
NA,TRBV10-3,AISESLLDGGNEQF
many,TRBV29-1,SSRPSGGRDEQF
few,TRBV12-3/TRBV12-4,ASSGDRGLQLQF
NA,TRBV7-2,ASSRTGGSSYEQY
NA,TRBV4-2,ASSQERDPADTQY
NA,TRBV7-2,ASSLALRRDTQY
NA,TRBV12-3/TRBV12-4,ASGEGQETQY
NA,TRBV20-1,SARGTDHQPQH
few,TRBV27,ASSLSISSGINIQY
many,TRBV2,ASREITANEQF
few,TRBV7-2,ASSVRDRGRAYEQY
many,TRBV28,ASSLEGLSITDTQY
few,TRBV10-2,ASRPGTTKETQY
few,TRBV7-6,ASSLVPNSNTGELF
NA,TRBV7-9,ASSLSLADQETQY
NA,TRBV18,ASSGAGQPQH
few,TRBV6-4,ASSEQAETSTDTQY
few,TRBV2,ANKRGGAATDTQY
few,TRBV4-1,ASSRVGGARDNEQF
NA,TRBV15,ATSSPWRGRDTGELF
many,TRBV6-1,ASPKTGTSGSRGTDTQY
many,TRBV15,ATSRGVNTEAF